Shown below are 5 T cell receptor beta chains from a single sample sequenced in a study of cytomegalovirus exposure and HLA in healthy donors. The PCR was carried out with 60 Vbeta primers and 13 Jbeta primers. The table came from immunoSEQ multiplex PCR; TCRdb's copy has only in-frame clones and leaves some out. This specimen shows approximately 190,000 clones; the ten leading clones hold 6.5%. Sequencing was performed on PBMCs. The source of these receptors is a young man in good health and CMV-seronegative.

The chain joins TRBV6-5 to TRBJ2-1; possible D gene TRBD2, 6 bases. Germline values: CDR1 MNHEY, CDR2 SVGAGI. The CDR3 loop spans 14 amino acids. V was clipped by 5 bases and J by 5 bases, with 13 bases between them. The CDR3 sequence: CASSRQRRDNEQFF. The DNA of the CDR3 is TGTGCCAGCAGTCGCCAGAGGAGGGACAATGAGCAGTTCTTC.

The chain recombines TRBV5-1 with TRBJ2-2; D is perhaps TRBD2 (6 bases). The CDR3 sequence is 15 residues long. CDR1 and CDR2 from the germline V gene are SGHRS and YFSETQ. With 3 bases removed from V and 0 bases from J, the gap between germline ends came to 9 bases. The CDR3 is CASSSGGTNTGELFF. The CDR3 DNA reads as TGCGCCAGCAGCTCCGGCGGGACGAACACCGGGGAGCTGTTTTTT.

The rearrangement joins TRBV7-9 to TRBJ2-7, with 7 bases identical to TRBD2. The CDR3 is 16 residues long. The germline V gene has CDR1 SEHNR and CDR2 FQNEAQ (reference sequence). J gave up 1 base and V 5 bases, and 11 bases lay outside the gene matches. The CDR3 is CASSPPSAGLSYEQYF. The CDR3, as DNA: TGTGCCAGCAGCCCCCCGTCAGCGGGGCTATCCTACGAGCAGTACTTC.

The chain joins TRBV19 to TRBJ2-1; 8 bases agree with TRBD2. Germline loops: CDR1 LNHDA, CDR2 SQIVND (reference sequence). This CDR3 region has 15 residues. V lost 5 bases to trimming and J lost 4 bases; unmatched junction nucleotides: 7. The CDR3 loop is CASSALAGAYNEQFF. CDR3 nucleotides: TGTGCCAGTAGTGCCCTAGCGGGTGCTTACAATGAGCAGTTCTTC.

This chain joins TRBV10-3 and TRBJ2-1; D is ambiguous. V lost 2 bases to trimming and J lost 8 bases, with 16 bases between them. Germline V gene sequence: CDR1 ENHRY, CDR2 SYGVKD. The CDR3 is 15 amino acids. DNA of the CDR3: TGTGCCATCAGTGAGAGTCCCTTCTTGGCCCATGAGCAGTTCTTC. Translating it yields CAISESPFLAHEQFF.